A single sample is the source of the 15 T cell receptor beta chains below, sequenced in a study of identical twins. TCRdb itself ran the 5' RACE reads through MiXCR, one entry per CDR3 protein. The sample lists hundreds of thousands of distinct CDR3 sequences; under 9% were seen once. These data were likewise used in another study, on yellow fever vaccine responses in identical twins.

The sample comprised PBMCs. These receptor sequences come from a woman between 18 and 29 years old in good health.

This clonotype was recorded many times. The chain has TRBV10-3 and TRBJ1-2; D gene unclear. This CDR3 has 13 residues. The V end lost 3 bases, the J end lost 3 bases, and 8 bases lay between the germline ends. Germline lookup yields CDR1 ENHRY and CDR2 SYGVKD. The CDR3 spells CAISEDPYYGYTF. CDR3 coding DNA: TGTGCCATCAGTGAAGATCCCTACTATGGCTACACCTTC.

Concerning this clonotype itself: A much larger clone differs by one base, so this may be a read error. The chain carries TRBV29-1 and TRBJ2-1, with TRBD1 matching 8 bases. CDR3 size: 14 residues. Germline CDR1 and CDR2: SQVTM and ANQGSEA. The CDR3 region is CGVFTGGSYNEQFF. The CDR3 coding sequence is TGCGGCGTTTTCACAGGGGGCTCCTACAATGAGCAGTTCTTC.

This rearrangement joins TRBV7-8 to TRBJ2-7, with 11 bases matching TRBD2. The CDR3 loop spans 12 amino acids. V trimming: 2 bases; J trimming: 11 bases; junction bases outside the gene matches: 2. CDR1 is SGHVS and CDR2 is FQNEAQ in the germline V gene. CDR3 in amino acids: CASSLRGLAEYF. The CDR3 nucleotides are TGTGCCAGCAGCTTACGGGGACTAGCGGAGTACTTC. Filled out from reference TRBV7-8 and TRBJ2-7, the complete variable domain reads GAGVSQSPRYKVAKRGQDVALRCDPISGHVSLFWYQQALGQGPEFLTYFQNEAQLDKSGLPSDRFFAERPEGSVSTLKIQRTQQEDSAVYLCASSLRGLAEYFGPGTRLTVT.

About this clonotype: This may arise from a read error, as a much more abundant clone is one base away. The V and J genes are TRBV12-3 or TRBV12-4 and TRBJ2-1; D unresolved. The CDR3 runs 16 residues. The V gene lost 4 bases and the J gene lost 1 base, with 14 bases spanning the gap. This chain's CDR3 is CASSSPWGKSYNEQFF. CDR3 DNA sequence: TGTGCCAGCAGTTCACCGTGGGGTAAATCCTACAATGAGCAGTTCTTC.

The chain recombines TRBV7-9 with TRBJ2-5; the D is unclear. The germline CDR1 and CDR2 sequences are SEHNR and FQNEAQ (reference sequence). The CDR3 contains 14 residues. V was trimmed by 4 bases and J by 5 bases, leaving 14 bases between them. CDR3 loop: CASSSSDLPETQYF. The CDR3, as DNA: TGTGCCAGCAGCTCTTCGGATCTGCCGGAGACCCAGTACTTC.

At least ten counts were recorded for this clonotype. V usage is TRBV28 and J usage is TRBJ2-5; 11 bases align to TRBD1. The length of the CDR3 is 18 residues. J gave up 1 base and V 2 bases, and 9 bases lay outside the gene matches. CDR1 MDHEN and CDR2 SYDVKM come from the germline V gene. In DNA form, the CDR3 reads TGTGCCAGCAGTTTAAGAAGGACAGGGGGCCCCCTCCAAGAGACCCAGTACTTC. Protein: CASSLRRTGGPLQETQYF. The whole variable domain, filled in from reference TRBV28 and TRBJ2-5, reads DVKVTQSSRYLVKRTGEKVFLECVQDMDHENMFWYRQDPGLGLRLIYFSYDVKMKEKGDIPEGYSVSREKKERFSLILESASTNQTSMYLCASSLRRTGGPLQETQYFGPGTRLLVL.

Ten or more counts support this clonotype. The rearrangement uses TRBV18 and TRBJ2-1; a weak D match, TRBD1 (5 bases). Germline V CDR1 and CDR2: KGHSH, LQKENI. There are 14 residues in the CDR3. V gave up 8 bases and J gave up 3 bases, with 14 bases separating them. The CDR3 region is CASSPQGSYNEQFF. The CDR3 DNA reads TGTGCCAGCAGCCCCCAGGGCAGCTACAATGAGCAGTTCTTC.

This chain joins TRBV29-1 and TRBJ1-1, with a possible D match to TRBD1 (5 bases). There are 16 residues in the CDR3. Trimming pared 5 bases from V and 1 base from J, leaving 20 bases between. Looked up from germline, CDR1 is SQVTM and CDR2 is ANQGSEA. The CDR3 reads CSVPPSLTRGNTEAFF. The CDR3 bases are TGCAGCGTTCCCCCAAGTTTGACTAGGGGGAACACTGAAGCTTTCTTT.

The chain uses TRBV4-3 and TRBJ2-3; the D is unclear. There are 13 residues in the CDR3. V lost 0 bases, J lost 5 bases, and 6 bases lay in between. Germline CDR1 is LGHNA and CDR2 is YSLEER. Here the CDR3 reads CASSQDEVDTQYF. CDR3 in DNA: TGCGCCAGCAGCCAAGACGAGGTAGATACGCAGTATTTT.

This clonotype has at least ten counts. V and J are TRBV5-1 and TRBJ1-1; D not resolved. Germline lookup yields CDR1 SGHRS and CDR2 YFSETQ. The ends were cut back, 1 base at V and 4 bases at J, with 11 bases in the middle. The CDR3 has 14 residues. The DNA of the CDR3 is TGCGCCAGCAGCTTGCTAGCGCAAACCACTGAAGCTTTCTTT. This encodes CASSLLAQTTEAFF. The full variable domain, its missing parts supplied by reference TRBV5-1 and TRBJ1-1, is KAGVTQTPRYLIKTRGQQVTLSCSPISGHRSVSWYQQTPGQGLQFLFEYFSETQRNKGNFPGRFSGRQFSNSRSEMNVSTLELGDSALYLCASSLLAQTTEAFFGQGTRLTVV.

The chain combines TRBV2 with TRBJ2-7, with a weak D call TRBD1 (6 bases). V gave up 3 bases and J gave up 1 base, with 16 bases separating them. The germline CDR1 and CDR2 sequences are SNHLY and FYNNEI. The CDR3 spans 16 residues. CDR3 sequence: CASSDDDRYSSYEQYF. The DNA for the CDR3 is TGTGCCAGCAGTGATGACGACAGGTATTCTTCCTACGAGCAGTACTTC.

This clonotype appeared many times. The chain is built from TRBV12-5 and TRBJ2-1; D not certain. The CDR3 spans 13 residues. CDR1 is LGHNT, CDR2 FRNRAP, per germline. Trimming took off 10 bases at V and 10 bases at J, with 20 bases between the two ends. CDR3 sequence: CATKWRMVVEQFF. Written as DNA, the CDR3 is TGTGCTACGAAGTGGCGGATGGTCGTAGAGCAGTTCTTC.

This clonotype was detected a few times. The chain carries TRBV4-3 and TRBJ2-1; no clear D gene. Germline V gene sequence: CDR1 LGHNA, CDR2 YSLEER. The germline V and J ends were trimmed by 4 bases and 8 bases, with 12 bases remaining between them. The CDR3 has 13 residues. In nucleotides, the CDR3 is TGCGCCAGCAGCCTAACCTCGTCGGATGAGCAGTTCTTC. Translated: CASSLTSSDEQFF.

The chain uses TRBV7-8 and TRBJ1-6; D is unresolved. The CDR3 has 15 amino acids. V was cut by 5 bases and J by 6 bases, with 14 bases left in between. Germline V gene data show CDR1 as SGHVS and CDR2 as FQNEAQ. CDR3 in amino acids: CASSQSNSINSPLHF. The CDR3 DNA sequence: TGTGCCAGCAGCCAGAGTAATTCTATTAATTCACCCCTCCACTTT.

The chain couples TRBV5-1 to TRBJ2-1, with D perhaps matching TRBD2 (6 bases). Germline values: CDR1 SGHRS, CDR2 YFSETQ. Trimming took 6 bases from V and 6 from J, leaving 19 bases between them. The CDR3 loop spans 15 amino acids. CDR3 in DNA: TGCGCCAGCATCGAGCGGGCAAGAGGATCCAATGAGCAGTTCTTC. It codes for CASIERARGSNEQFF.